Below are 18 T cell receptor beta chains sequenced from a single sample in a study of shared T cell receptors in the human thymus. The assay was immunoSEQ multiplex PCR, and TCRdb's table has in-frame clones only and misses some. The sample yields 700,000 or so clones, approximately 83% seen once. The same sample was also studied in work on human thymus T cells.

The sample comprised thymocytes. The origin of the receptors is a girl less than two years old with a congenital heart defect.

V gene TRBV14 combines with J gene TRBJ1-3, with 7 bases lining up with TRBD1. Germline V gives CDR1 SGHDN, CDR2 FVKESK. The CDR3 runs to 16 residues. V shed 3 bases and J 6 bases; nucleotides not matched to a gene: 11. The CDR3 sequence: CASSHCSGTDLNTIYF. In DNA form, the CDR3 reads TGTGCCAGCAGCCACTGTTCCGGGACAGACCTAAACACCATATATTTT.

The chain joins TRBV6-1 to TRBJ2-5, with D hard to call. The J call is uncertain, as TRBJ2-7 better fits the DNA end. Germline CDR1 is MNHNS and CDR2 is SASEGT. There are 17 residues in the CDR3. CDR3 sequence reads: CASSESFQPYNPYEQYF. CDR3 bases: TGTGCCAGCAGTGAATCTTTCCAACCTTATAACCCCTACGAGCAGTACTTC.

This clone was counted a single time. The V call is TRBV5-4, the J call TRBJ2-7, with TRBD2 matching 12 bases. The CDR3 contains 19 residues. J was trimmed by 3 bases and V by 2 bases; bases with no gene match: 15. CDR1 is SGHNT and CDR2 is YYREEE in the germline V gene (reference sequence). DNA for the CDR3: TGTGCCAGCAGCTTCTTAACTAGCGGGGGGCCCACGTCACTCTACGAGCAGTACTTC. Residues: CASSFLTSGGPTSLYEQYF.

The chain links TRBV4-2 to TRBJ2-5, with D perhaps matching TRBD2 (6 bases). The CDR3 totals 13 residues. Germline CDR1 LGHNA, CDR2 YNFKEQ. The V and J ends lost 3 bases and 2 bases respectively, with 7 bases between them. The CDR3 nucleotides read TGTGCCAGCAGCCAGGAGGGGCAAGAGACCCAGTACTTC. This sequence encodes CASSQEGQETQYF.

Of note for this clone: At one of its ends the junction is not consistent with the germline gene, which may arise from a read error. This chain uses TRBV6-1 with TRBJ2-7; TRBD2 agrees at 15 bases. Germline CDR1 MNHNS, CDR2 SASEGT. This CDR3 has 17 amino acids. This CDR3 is CASSEGLAGGHLYEQYF. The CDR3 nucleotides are TGTGCCAGCAGCGAAGGACTAGCGGGGGGGCATCTCTACGAGCAGTACTTC.

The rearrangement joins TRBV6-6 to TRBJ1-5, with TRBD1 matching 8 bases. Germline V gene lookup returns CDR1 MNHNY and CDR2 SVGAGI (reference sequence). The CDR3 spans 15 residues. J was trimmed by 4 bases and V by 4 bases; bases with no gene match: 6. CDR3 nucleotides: TGTGCCAGCAGTTCCACCGACAGGGGAAATCAGCCCCAGCATTTT. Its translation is CASSSTDRGNQPQHF.

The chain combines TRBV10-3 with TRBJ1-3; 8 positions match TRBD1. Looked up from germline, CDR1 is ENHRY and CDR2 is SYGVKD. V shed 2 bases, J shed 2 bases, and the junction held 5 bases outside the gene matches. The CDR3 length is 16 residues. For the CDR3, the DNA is TGTGCCATCAGTGAGAACACAGGGGGAGCTGGAAACACCATATATTTT. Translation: CAISENTGGAGNTIYF.

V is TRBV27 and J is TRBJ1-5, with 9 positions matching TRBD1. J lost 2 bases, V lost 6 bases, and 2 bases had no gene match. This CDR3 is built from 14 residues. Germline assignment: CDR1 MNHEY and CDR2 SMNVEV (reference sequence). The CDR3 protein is CASSRTGGNQPQHF. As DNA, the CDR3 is TGTGCCAGCAGCAGGACAGGGGGCAATCAGCCCCAGCATTTT.

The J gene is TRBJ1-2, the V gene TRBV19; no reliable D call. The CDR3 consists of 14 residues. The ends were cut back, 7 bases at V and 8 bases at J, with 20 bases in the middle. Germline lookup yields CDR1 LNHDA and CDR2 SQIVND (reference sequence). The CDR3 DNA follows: TGTGCCAGTACCCAACGCGGGGTGGCGGGAGGCTACACCTTC. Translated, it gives CASTQRGVAGGYTF.

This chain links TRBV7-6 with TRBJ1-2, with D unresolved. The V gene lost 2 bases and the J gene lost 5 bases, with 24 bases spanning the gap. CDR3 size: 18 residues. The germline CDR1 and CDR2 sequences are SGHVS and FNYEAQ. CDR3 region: CASSLTARKPLHVYGYTF. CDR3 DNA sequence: TGTGCCAGCAGCTTAACCGCCAGGAAGCCCTTGCATGTTTATGGCTACACCTTC.

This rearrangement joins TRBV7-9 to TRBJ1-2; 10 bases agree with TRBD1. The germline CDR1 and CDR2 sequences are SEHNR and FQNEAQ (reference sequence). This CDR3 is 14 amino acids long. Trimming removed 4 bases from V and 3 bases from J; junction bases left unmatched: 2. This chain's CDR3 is CASSWDRGDYGYTF. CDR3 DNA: TGTGCCAGCAGCTGGGACAGGGGAGACTATGGCTACACCTTC.

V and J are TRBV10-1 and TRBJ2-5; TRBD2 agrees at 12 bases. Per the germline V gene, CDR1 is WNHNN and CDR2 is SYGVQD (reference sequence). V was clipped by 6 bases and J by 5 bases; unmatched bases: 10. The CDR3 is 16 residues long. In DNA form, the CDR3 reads TGCGCCAGCAGCCCAACTAGCGGGGGGCCCCGGGAGACCCAGTACTTC. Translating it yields CASSPTSGGPRETQYF.

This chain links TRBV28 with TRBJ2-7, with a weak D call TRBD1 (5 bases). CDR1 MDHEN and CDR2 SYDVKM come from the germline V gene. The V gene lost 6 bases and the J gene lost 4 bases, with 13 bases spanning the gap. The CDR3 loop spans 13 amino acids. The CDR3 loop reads CASRGQGEYEQYF. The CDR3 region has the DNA TGTGCCAGCAGAGGCCAGGGTGAATACGAGCAGTACTTC.

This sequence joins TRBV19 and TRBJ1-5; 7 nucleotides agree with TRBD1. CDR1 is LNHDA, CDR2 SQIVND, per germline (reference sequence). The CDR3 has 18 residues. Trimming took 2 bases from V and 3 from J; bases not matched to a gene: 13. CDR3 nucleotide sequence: TGTGCCAGTAGTATAAGGGGGCCGAGTGAGCGGCTCAATCAGCCCCAGCATTTT. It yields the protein CASSIRGPSERLNQPQHF.

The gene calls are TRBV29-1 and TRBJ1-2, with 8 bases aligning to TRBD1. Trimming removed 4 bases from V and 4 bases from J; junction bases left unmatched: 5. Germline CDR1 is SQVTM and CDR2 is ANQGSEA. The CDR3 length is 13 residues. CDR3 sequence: CSVGEGQVYGYTF. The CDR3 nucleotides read TGCAGCGTTGGAGAGGGACAGGTCTATGGCTACACCTTC.

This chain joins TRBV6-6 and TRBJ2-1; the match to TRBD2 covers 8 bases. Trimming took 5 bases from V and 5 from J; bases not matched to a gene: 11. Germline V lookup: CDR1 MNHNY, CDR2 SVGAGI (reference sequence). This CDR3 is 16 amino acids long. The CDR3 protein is CASSSLPGGVNNEQFF. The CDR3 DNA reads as TGTGCCAGCAGTAGTTTGCCGGGGGGGGTTAACAATGAGCAGTTCTTC.

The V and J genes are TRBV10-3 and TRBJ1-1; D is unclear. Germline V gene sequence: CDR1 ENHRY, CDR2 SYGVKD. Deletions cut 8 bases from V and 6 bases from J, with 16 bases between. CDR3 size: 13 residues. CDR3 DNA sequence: TGTGCCATCTGGGCCTCGAGGGATGCTGAAGCTTTCTTT. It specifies CAIWASRDAEAFF.

The CDR3 region has the DNA TGTGCCAGCAGCTTAGTTCAGAGTGGAAGCGGGAATGAGCAGTTCTTC. Translation: CASSLVQSGSGNEQFF. The chain recombines TRBV11-2 with TRBJ2-1; tentatively, D is TRBD2 (6 bases). V was shortened by 1 base and J by 7 bases, with 17 bases between the two germline ends. Germline V gene lookup returns CDR1 SGHAT and CDR2 FQNNGV. The CDR3 covers 16 residues.